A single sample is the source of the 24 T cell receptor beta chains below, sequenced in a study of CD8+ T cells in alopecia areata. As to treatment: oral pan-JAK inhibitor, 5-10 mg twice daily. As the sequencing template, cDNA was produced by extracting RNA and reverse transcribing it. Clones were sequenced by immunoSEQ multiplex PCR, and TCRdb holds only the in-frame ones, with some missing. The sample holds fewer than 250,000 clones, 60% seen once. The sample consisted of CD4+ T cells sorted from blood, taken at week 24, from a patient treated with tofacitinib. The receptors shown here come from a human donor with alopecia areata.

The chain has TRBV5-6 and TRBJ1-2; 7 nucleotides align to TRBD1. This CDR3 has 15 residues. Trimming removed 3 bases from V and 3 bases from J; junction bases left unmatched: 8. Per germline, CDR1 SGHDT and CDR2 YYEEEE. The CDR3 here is CASSSMDRFDYGYTF. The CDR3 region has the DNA TGTGCCAGCAGCTCCATGGACAGGTTTGACTATGGCTACACCTTC.

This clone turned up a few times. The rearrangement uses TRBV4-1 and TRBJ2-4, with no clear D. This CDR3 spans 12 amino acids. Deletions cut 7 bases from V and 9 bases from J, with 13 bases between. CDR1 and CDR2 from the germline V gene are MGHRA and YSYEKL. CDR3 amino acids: CASKNLLGIQYF. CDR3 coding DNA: TGCGCCAGCAAGAACCTTCTGGGCATTCAGTACTTC.

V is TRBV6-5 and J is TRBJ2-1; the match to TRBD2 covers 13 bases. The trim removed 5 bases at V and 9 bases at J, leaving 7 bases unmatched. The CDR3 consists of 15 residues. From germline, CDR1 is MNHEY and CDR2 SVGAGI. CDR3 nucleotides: TGTGCCAGCAGTGTTACTAGCGGGGGGGTCAGTGAGCAGTTCTTC. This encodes CASSVTSGGVSEQFF.

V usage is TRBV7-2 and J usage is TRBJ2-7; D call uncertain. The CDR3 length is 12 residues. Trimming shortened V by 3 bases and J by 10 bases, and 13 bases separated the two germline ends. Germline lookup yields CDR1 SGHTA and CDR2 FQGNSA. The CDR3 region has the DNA TGTGCCAGCAGCTTGAGGCAGTCCCACCAGTACTTC. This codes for CASSLRQSHQYF.

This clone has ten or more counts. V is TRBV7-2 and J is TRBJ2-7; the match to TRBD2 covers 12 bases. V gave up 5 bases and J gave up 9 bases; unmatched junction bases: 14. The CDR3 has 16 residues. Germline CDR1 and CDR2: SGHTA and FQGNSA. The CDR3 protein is CASSPSLAGGFSGQYF. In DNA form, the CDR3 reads TGTGCCAGCAGCCCATCACTAGCGGGGGGATTCTCGGGGCAGTACTTC. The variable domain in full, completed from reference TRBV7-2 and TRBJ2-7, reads GAGVSQSPSNKVTEKGKDVELRCDPISGHTALYWYRQSLGQGLEFLIYFQGNSAPDKSGLPSDRFSAERTGGSVSTLTIQRTQQEDSAVYLCASSPSLAGGFSGQYFGPGTRLTVT.

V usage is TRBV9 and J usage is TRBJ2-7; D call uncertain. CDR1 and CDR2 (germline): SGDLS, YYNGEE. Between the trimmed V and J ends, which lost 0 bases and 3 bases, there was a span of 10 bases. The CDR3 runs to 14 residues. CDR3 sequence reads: CASSVGWQNYEQYF. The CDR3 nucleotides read TGTGCCAGCAGCGTAGGCTGGCAGAACTACGAGCAGTACTTC.

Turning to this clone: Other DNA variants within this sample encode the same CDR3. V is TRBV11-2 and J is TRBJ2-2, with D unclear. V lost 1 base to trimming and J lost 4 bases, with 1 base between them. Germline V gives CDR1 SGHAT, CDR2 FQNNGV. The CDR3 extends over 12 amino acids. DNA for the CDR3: TGTGCCAGCAGCTTAGGCACCGGGGAGCTGTTTTTT. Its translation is CASSLGTGELFF.

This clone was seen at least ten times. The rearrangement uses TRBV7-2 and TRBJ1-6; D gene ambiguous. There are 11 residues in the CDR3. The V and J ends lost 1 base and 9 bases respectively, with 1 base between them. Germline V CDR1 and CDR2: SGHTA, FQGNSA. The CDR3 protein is CASSLGSPLHF. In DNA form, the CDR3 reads TGTGCCAGCAGCTTAGGTTCACCCCTCCACTTT.

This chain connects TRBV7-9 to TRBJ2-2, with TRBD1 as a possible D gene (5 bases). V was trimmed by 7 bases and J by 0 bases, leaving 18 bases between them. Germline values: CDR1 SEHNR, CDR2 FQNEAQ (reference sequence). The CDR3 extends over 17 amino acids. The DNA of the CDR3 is TGTGCCAGCAAAACGACGATGACAGTCTCGAACACCGGGGAGCTGTTTTTT. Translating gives CASKTTMTVSNTGELFF.

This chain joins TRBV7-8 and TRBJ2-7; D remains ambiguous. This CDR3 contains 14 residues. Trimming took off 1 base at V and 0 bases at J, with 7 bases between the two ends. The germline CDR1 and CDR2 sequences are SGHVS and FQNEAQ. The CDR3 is CASSLGARSYEQYF. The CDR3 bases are TGTGCCAGCAGCTTAGGGGCCCGCTCCTACGAGCAGTACTTC.

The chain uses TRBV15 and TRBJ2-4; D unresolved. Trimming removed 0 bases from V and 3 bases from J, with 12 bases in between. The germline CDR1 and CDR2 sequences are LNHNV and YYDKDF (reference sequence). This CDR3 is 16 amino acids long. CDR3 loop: CATSRDGTGSKNIQYF. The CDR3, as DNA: TGTGCCACCAGCAGAGATGGTACGGGTAGCAAAAACATTCAGTACTTC.

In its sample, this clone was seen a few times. The DNA of the CDR3 is TGTGCCAGCAGCCAAGTAAGGGGTGTCGGCGCTGAAGCTTTCTTT. Amino acids: CASSQVRGVGAEAFF. The chain employs TRBV14 and TRBJ1-1, with a tentative D call TRBD1 (5 bases). The germline V and J ends were trimmed by 1 base and 6 bases, with 15 bases remaining between them. The V gene's germline CDR1 is SGHDN and CDR2 FVKESK. The CDR3 runs to 15 residues.

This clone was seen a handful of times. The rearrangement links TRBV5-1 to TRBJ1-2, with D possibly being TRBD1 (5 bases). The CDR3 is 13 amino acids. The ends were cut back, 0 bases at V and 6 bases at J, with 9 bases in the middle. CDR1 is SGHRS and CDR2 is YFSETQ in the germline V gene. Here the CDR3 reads CASSLDAGDGYTF. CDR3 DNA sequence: TGCGCCAGCAGCTTGGATGCGGGGGATGGCTACACCTTC.

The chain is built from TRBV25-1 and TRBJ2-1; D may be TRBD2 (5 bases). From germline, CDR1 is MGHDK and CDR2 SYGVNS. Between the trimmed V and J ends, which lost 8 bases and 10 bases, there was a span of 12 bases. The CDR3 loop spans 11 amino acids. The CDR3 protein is CASGILEEQFF. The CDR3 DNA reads TGTGCCAGCGGAATACTAGAGGAGCAGTTCTTC.

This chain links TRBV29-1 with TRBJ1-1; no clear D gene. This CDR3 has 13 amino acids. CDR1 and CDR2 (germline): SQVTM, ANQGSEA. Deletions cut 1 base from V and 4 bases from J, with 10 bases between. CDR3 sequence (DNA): TGCAGCGTTGAAGCATCCGGTTTCACTGAAGCTTTCTTT. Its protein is CSVEASGFTEAFF.

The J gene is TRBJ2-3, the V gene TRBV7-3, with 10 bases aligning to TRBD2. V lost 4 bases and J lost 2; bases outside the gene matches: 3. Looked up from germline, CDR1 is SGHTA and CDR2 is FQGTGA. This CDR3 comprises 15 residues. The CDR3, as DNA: TGTGCCAGCAGCTCTGGACTAGCGGTCACAGATACGCAGTATTTT. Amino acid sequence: CASSSGLAVTDTQYF.

CDR3 sequence (DNA): TGTGCCAGCAGCGAAACTACAGGGACCAACTCTGGGGCCAACGTCCTGACTTTC. The encoded protein is CASSETTGTNSGANVLTF. The J gene is TRBJ2-6, the V gene TRBV9; the D gene is possibly TRBD1 (6 bases). This CDR3 comprises 18 residues. CDR1 is SGDLS, CDR2 YYNGEE, per germline. V lost 3 bases and J 0 bases, leaving 16 bases between the germline ends.

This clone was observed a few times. The CDR3 here is CASSAQGAGANVLTF. The CDR3 region has the DNA TGTGCCAGCAGTGCCCAGGGGGCTGGGGCCAACGTCCTGACTTTC. V is TRBV25-1 and J is TRBJ2-6, with 7 bases aligning to TRBD1. After removal of 4 bases from V and 2 bases from J, the junction contained 2 bases not matched to a gene. This CDR3 region has 15 residues. From germline, CDR1 is MGHDK and CDR2 SYGVNS.

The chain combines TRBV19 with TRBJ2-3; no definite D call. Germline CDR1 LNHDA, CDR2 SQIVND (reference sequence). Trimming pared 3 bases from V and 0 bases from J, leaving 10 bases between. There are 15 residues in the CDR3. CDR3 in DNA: TGTGCCAGTAGTATTCTGGGTTCCAGCACAGATACGCAGTATTTT. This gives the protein CASSILGSSTDTQYF.

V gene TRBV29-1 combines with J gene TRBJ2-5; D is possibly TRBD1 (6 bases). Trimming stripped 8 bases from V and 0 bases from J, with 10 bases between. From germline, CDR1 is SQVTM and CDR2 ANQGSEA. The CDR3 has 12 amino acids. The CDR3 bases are TGCAGCCCTCGGACAGACCAAGAGACCCAGTACTTC. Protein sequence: CSPRTDQETQYF.

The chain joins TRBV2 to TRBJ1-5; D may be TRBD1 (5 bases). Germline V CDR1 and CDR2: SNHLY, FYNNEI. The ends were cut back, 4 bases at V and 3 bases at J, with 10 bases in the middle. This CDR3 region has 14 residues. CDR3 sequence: CASSVEGINQPQHF. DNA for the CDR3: TGTGCCAGCAGTGTAGAGGGGATCAATCAGCCCCAGCATTTT.

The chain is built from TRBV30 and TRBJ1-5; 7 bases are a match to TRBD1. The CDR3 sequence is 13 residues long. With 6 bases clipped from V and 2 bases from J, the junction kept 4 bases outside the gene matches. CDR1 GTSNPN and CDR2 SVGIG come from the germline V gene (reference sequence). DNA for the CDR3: TGTGCCTGTACTACAGGGGGCAATCAGCCCCAGCATTTT. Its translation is CACTTGGNQPQHF.

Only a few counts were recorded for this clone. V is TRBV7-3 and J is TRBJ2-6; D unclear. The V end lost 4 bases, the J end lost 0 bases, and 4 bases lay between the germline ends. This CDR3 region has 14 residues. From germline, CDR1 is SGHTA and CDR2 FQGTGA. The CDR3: CASSSFSGANVLTF. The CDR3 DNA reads TGTGCCAGCAGCTCCTTCTCTGGGGCCAACGTCCTGACTTTC.

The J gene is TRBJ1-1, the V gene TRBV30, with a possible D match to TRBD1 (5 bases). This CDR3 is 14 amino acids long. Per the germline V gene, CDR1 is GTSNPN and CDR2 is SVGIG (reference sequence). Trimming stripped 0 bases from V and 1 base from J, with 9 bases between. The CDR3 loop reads CAWSVGGTNTEAFF. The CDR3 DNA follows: TGTGCCTGGAGTGTGGGAGGGACGAACACTGAAGCTTTCTTT.